The 16 T cell receptor beta chains listed next were all sequenced from one sample in a study of CD8 T cells in Susac syndrome. The RNA, roughly 0.45 to 1 ug, was put through reverse transcription using random hexamers. TCRdb ran MiXCR on the immunoSEQ multiplex PCR reads and lists one entry per CDR3 protein. Counted here are 200,000 or so distinct CDR3 sequences, roughly 96% occurring once; the ten biggest clones make up about 0.096%. Specimen: CD4+ T cells from PBMCs. Receptor source: a human donor with multiple sclerosis.

This clonotype was seen a single time. J is TRBJ2-7 and V is TRBV2; D is unresolved. CDR1 and CDR2 (germline): SNHLY, FYNNEI. The CDR3 spans 12 residues. Deletions cut 7 bases from V and 0 bases from J, with 7 bases between. CDR3 in DNA: TGTGCCAGCACTTCCGACTCCTACGAGCAGTACTTC. As protein: CASTSDSYEQYF.

This clonotype was recorded once. The gene calls are TRBV5-1 and TRBJ2-7, with 9 bases identical to TRBD1. CDR1 and CDR2 from the germline V gene are SGHRS and YFSETQ. The CDR3 sequence is 13 residues long. The junction had 1 base not matched to a gene; V was cut back by 3 bases and J by 3 bases. CDR3 amino acids: CASSSDRGYEQYF. The CDR3 region has the DNA TGCGCCAGCAGCTCGGACAGGGGCTACGAGCAGTACTTC. Looking up the rest from reference TRBV5-1 and TRBJ2-7 gives the full variable domain: KAGVTQTPRYLIKTRGQQVTLSCSPISGHRSVSWYQQTPGQGLQFLFEYFSETQRNKGNFPGRFSGRQFSNSRSEMNVSTLELGDSALYLCASSSDRGYEQYFGPGTRLTVT.

The chain is built from TRBV30 and TRBJ1-5; no definite D call. Germline-derived CDR1 and CDR2 are GTSNPN and SVGIG (reference sequence). Trimming stripped 1 base from V and 3 bases from J, with 10 bases between. CDR3 size: 14 residues. DNA for the CDR3: TGTGCCTGGAGTGAATTAGGGCTCAATCAGCCCCAGCATTTT. Translating it yields CAWSELGLNQPQHF.

This chain connects TRBV28 to TRBJ2-7, with 7 positions matching TRBD2. The CDR3 contains 14 residues. V shed 5 bases, J shed 6 bases, and the junction held 10 bases outside the gene matches. CDR1 is MDHEN and CDR2 is SYDVKM in the germline V gene. CDR3 in DNA: TGTGCCAGCAGTCGAGCGGGAACCGAAGGCGAGCAGTACTTC. Its protein product is CASSRAGTEGEQYF.

The genes are TRBV3-1 and TRBJ2-1, with D perhaps TRBD2 (6 bases). The V gene lost 1 base and the J gene lost 11 bases, with 12 bases spanning the gap. Looked up from germline, CDR1 is LGHDT and CDR2 is YNNKEL (reference sequence). The CDR3 totals 13 residues. The CDR3 DNA reads TGTGCCAGCAGCCAAGGCGGGAAGACGAAGCAGTTCTTC. This gives the protein CASSQGGKTKQFF.

The J gene is TRBJ2-7, the V gene TRBV12-3 or TRBV12-4; no definite D call. Deletions cut 2 bases from V and 0 bases from J, with 14 bases between. CDR3 length: 16 amino acids. This CDR3 reads CASSLSAHSNSYEQYF. CDR3 nucleotide sequence: TGTGCCAGCAGTTTATCAGCCCACAGCAACTCCTACGAGCAGTACTTC.

The rearrangement uses TRBV11-2 and TRBJ2-7; D possibly matches TRBD1 or TRBD2 (6 bases each). V was pared by 5 bases and J by 5 bases, with 13 bases between. The CDR3 covers 13 residues. Germline V CDR1 and CDR2: SGHAT, FQNNGV. The CDR3: CASSPWGAHEQYF. The DNA of the CDR3 is TGTGCCAGCAGCCCCTGGGGGGCCCACGAGCAGTACTTC.

The chain carries TRBV15 and TRBJ2-5, with 7 bases lining up with TRBD1. CDR1 is LNHNV and CDR2 is YYDKDF in the germline V gene (reference sequence). The CDR3 covers 14 residues. Trimming cost V 2 bases and J 5 bases; bases outside gene matches: 5. This CDR3 is CATSRRTGEETQYF. CDR3 DNA sequence: TGTGCCACCAGCAGACGAACAGGGGAGGAGACCCAGTACTTC.

This rearrangement joins TRBV20-1 to TRBJ2-2; D possibly corresponds to TRBD1 (5 bases). V gave up 5 bases and J gave up 7 bases, with 11 bases separating them. CDR3 length: 12 residues. CDR1 is DFQATT, CDR2 SNEGSKA, per germline (reference sequence). For the CDR3, the DNA is TGCAGTGCTTCCTCAGGGTACGGGGAGCTGTTTTTT. This encodes CSASSGYGELFF.

This rearrangement joins TRBV5-1 to TRBJ2-5; 7 nucleotides agree with TRBD1. CDR1 is SGHRS and CDR2 is YFSETQ in the germline V gene. Unmatched junction bases numbered 10, after V lost 4 bases and J lost 4 bases. The CDR3 covers 15 residues. The CDR3 reads CASSRRTGQTETQYF. CDR3 nucleotides: TGCGCCAGCAGCCGACGGACAGGACAGACAGAGACCCAGTACTTC.

V is TRBV30 and J is TRBJ2-3, with D uncertain. The CDR3 spans 11 residues. Germline lookup yields CDR1 GTSNPN and CDR2 SVGIG (reference sequence). V lost 2 bases and J lost 2, with 2 bases in between. The CDR3 spells CAWSLTDTQYF. The CDR3 DNA reads as TGTGCCTGGAGTCTCACAGATACGCAGTATTTT.

DNA for the CDR3: TGCAGTGCTAAGAGCGGGGGATACCAAGAGACCCAGTACTTC. This sequence encodes CSAKSGGYQETQYF. J is TRBJ2-5 and V is TRBV20-1; TRBD2 matches at 8 bases. This CDR3 region has 14 residues. The junction had 4 bases not matched to a gene; V was cut back by 4 bases and J by 0 bases. The germline V gene has CDR1 DFQATT and CDR2 SNEGSKA (reference sequence).

V usage is TRBV20-1 and J usage is TRBJ1-2; D is possibly TRBD1 (6 bases). CDR1 DFQATT and CDR2 SNEGSKA come from the germline V gene (reference sequence). Trimming removed 2 bases at V and 8 bases at J, with 12 bases between. The CDR3 is made up of 12 amino acids. CDR3 in amino acids: CSARPDSMGYTF. The CDR3 DNA follows: TGCAGTGCTAGACCGGACAGTATGGGCTACACCTTC.

V and J are TRBV7-8 and TRBJ2-5; D unresolved. Looked up from germline, CDR1 is SGHVS and CDR2 is FQNEAQ. This CDR3 contains 12 residues. Trimming shortened V by 2 bases and J by 6 bases, and 7 bases separated the two germline ends. The CDR3 reads CASSLRRQTQYF. CDR3 in DNA: TGTGCCAGCAGCTTAAGGCGCCAGACCCAGTACTTC.

The chain is built from TRBV20-1 and TRBJ2-3; D not resolved. Looked up from germline, CDR1 is DFQATT and CDR2 is SNEGSKA (reference sequence). This CDR3 is built from 13 residues. With 3 bases removed from V and 1 base from J, the gap between germline ends came to 8 bases. The CDR3 DNA reads as TGCAGTGCTAGCGTCCGGGGCACAGATACGCAGTATTTT. Translation: CSASVRGTDTQYF.

V is TRBV29-1 and J is TRBJ2-7, with D perhaps matching TRBD1 (6 bases). CDR3 length equals 13 residues. Germline lookup yields CDR1 SQVTM and CDR2 ANQGSEA. Trimming removed 7 bases at V and 4 bases at J, with 17 bases between. CDR3 nucleotides: TGCAGCGCTCTCCTCGTAGGGGGATACGAGCAGTACTTC. It codes for CSALLVGGYEQYF.